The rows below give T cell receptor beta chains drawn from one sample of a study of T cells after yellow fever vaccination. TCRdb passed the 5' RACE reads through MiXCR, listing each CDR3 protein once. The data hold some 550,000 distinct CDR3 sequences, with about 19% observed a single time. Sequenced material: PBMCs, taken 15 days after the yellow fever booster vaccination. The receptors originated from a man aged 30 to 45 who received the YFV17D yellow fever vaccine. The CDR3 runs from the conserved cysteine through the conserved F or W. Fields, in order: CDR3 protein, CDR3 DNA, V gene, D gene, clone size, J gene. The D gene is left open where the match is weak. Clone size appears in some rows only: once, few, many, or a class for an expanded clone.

CDR3: CASSQGEAAEAFF
DNA: TGTGCCAGCAGCCAGGGTGAGGCGGCTGAAGCTTTCTTT
V: TRBV3-1
D: .
size: .
J: TRBJ1-1

CDR3: CASSTQYQETQYF
DNA: TGCGCCAGCAGCACTCAGTACCAAGAGACCCAGTACTTC
V: TRBV5-1
D: .
size: few
J: TRBJ2-5

CDR3: CASSLAQFHEQFF
DNA: TGTGCCAGCAGTTTAGCGCAGTTCCATGAGCAGTTCTTC
V: TRBV12-3/TRBV12-4
D: .
size: .
J: TRBJ2-1

CDR3: CASSPYFLTSGENTGELFF
DNA: TGTGCCAGCAGCCCCTACTTCCTTACTAGCGGGGAGAACACCGGGGAGCTGTTTTTT
V: TRBV11-1
D: TRBD2
size: .
J: TRBJ2-2

CDR3: CASSKGGSQYF
DNA: TGTGCCAGCAGTAAAGGGGGAAGCCAGTATTTT
V: TRBV6-5
D: .
size: .
J: TRBJ2-3

CDR3: CSVEDLLGDEQYF
DNA: TGCAGCGTTGAAGATCTCCTCGGGGACGAGCAGTACTTC
V: TRBV29-1
D: .
size: .
J: TRBJ2-7

CDR3: CASSVGIGVEQYF
DNA: TGTGCCAGCAGCGTAGGGATAGGGGTCGAGCAGTACTTC
V: TRBV9
D: .
size: .
J: TRBJ2-7

CDR3: CASSFLGQAAGELFF
DNA: TGTGCCAGCAGCTTTCTGGGACAGGCGGCCGGGGAGCTGTTTTTT
V: TRBV7-2
D: TRBD1
size: few
J: TRBJ2-2

CDR3: CASSLAAGTTSYEQYF
DNA: TGTGCCAGCAGCTTAGCGGCGGGGACCACCTCCTACGAGCAGTACTTC
V: TRBV7-2
D: .
size: .
J: TRBJ2-7

CDR3: CASSYYRPSGANVLTF
DNA: TGTGCCAGCAGTTACTACAGGCCCTCTGGGGCCAACGTCCTGACTTTC
V: TRBV6-5
D: .
size: .
J: TRBJ2-6

CDR3: CASSWRDSFYNEQFF
DNA: TGTGCCAGCAGCTGGAGGGACAGCTTTTACAATGAGCAGTTCTTC
V: TRBV7-6
D: .
size: few
J: TRBJ2-1

CDR3: CASSLGLAEAFF
DNA: TGTGCCAGCAGTTTGGGGTTGGCTGAAGCTTTCTTT
V: TRBV6-2/TRBV6-3
D: .
size: few
J: TRBJ1-1

CDR3: CAIRLNTGELFF
DNA: TGTGCCATTCGCCTGAACACCGGGGAGCTGTTTTTT
V: TRBV10-3
D: .
size: .
J: TRBJ2-2

CDR3: CASSKVGLGGFSYNEQFF
DNA: TGTGCCAGCAGCAAAGTTGGGTTAGGGGGCTTCTCCTACAATGAGCAGTTCTTC
V: TRBV21-1
D: .
size: .
J: TRBJ2-1

CDR3: CSARGGQFHTGELFF
DNA: TGCAGTGCTAGAGGAGGGCAGTTCCACACCGGGGAGCTGTTTTTT
V: TRBV20-1
D: .
size: few
J: TRBJ2-2

CDR3: CASSFWTSGGIDTQYF
DNA: TGTGCCAGCAGCTTTTGGACTAGCGGGGGTATAGATACGCAGTATTTT
V: TRBV11-2
D: TRBD2
size: .
J: TRBJ2-3

CDR3: CASSLRGVLAVADNEQFF
DNA: TGTGCCAGCTCACTAAGGGGTGTCCTAGCGGTCGCAGACAATGAGCAGTTCTTC
V: TRBV18
D: TRBD2
size: few
J: TRBJ2-1

CDR3: CSASSREMQYF
DNA: TGCAGTGCTAGTTCGCGGGAGATGCAGTACTTC
V: TRBV20-1
D: TRBD2
size: .
J: TRBJ2-7

CDR3: CASCPVTNYSNDEQFF
DNA: TGTGCCAGCTGCCCAGTAACAAACTACTCAAACGATGAGCAGTTCTTC
V: TRBV6-4
D: .
size: .
J: TRBJ2-1

CDR3: CASSLQGTGVHEQYF
DNA: TGTGCCAGCAGCCTACAGGGGACAGGGGTCCACGAGCAGTACTTC
V: TRBV28
D: TRBD1
size: few
J: TRBJ2-7

CDR3: CASSRETFSYEQYF
DNA: TGTGCCAGCAGCAGGGAGACTTTTTCCTACGAGCAGTACTTC
V: TRBV7-2
D: .
size: .
J: TRBJ2-7

CDR3: CASSYSNAGQGYEQYF
DNA: TGTGCCAGCAGTTACTCGAACGCGGGACAGGGCTACGAGCAGTACTTC
V: TRBV6-5
D: TRBD1
size: .
J: TRBJ2-7

CDR3: CSAEGGWGNQPQHF
DNA: TGCAGTGCAGAGGGGGGCTGGGGCAATCAGCCCCAGCATTTT
V: TRBV20-1
D: .
size: once
J: TRBJ1-5

CDR3: CASSWPGRAPDTQYF
DNA: TGTGCCAGCAGCTGGCCAGGGAGGGCCCCAGATACGCAGTATTTT
V: TRBV7-9
D: TRBD2
size: .
J: TRBJ2-3

CDR3: CASRLREAEAFF
DNA: TGTGCCAGCAGACTAAGGGAGGCTGAAGCTTTCTTT
V: TRBV7-9
D: .
size: .
J: TRBJ1-1

CDR3: CSASDGRWSTDTQYF
DNA: TGCAGTGCTAGTGATGGGAGATGGAGCACAGATACGCAGTATTTT
V: TRBV20-1
D: .
size: .
J: TRBJ2-3

CDR3: CASSRTGGSISSYNEQFF
DNA: TGTGCCAGCAGTAGGACAGGGGGGAGTATAAGCTCCTACAATGAGCAGTTCTTC
V: TRBV5-5
D: TRBD1
size: .
J: TRBJ2-1

CDR3: CASSPGNRNYEQYF
DNA: TGTGCCAGCAGCCCGGGGAACAGGAACTACGAGCAGTACTTC
V: TRBV3-1
D: .
size: few
J: TRBJ2-7

CDR3: CASRRDREAFF
DNA: TGTGCCAGCAGAAGGGACAGAGAAGCTTTCTTT
V: TRBV6-6
D: TRBD1
size: few
J: TRBJ1-1

CDR3: CASSAVNQPQHF
DNA: TGTGCCAGCAGCGCGGTCAATCAGCCCCAGCATTTT
V: TRBV11-2
D: .
size: few
J: TRBJ1-5

CDR3: CASSKRGPDSGTGNYGYTF
DNA: TGTGCCAGCAGCAAAAGAGGTCCAGATTCCGGGACAGGGAACTATGGCTACACCTTC
V: TRBV21-1
D: .
size: .
J: TRBJ1-2

CDR3: CASSLVPGQAPDTQYF
DNA: TGTGCCAGCAGCTTAGTTCCGGGACAGGCTCCTGATACGCAGTATTTT
V: TRBV7-2
D: TRBD1
size: few
J: TRBJ2-3

CDR3: CSVEDGQGVNIQYF
DNA: TGCAGCGTTGAAGACGGACAGGGGGTGAACATTCAGTACTTC
V: TRBV29-1
D: TRBD1
size: few
J: TRBJ2-4

CDR3: CSARAFLAGAAQETQYF
DNA: TGCAGTGCTAGAGCCTTCTTAGCGGGAGCGGCCCAAGAGACCCAGTACTTC
V: TRBV20-1
D: TRBD2
size: .
J: TRBJ2-5

CDR3: CASSGSGSLTGELFF
DNA: TGTGCCAGCAGCGGAAGCGGGAGCTTAACCGGGGAGCTGTTTTTT
V: TRBV7-7
D: TRBD2
size: .
J: TRBJ2-2

CDR3: CSASAPAGADTQYF
DNA: TGCAGTGCTAGTGCCCCGGCGGGGGCAGATACGCAGTATTTT
V: TRBV20-1
D: TRBD2
size: .
J: TRBJ2-3

CDR3: CASMSDPVDEKLFF
DNA: TGCGCCAGCATGAGTGACCCCGTGGACGAAAAACTGTTTTTT
V: TRBV5-1
D: .
size: few
J: TRBJ1-4

CDR3: CASSLMDRVKNEQYF
DNA: TGTGCCAGCAGTTTGATGGACAGGGTAAAGAACGAGCAGTACTTC
V: TRBV28
D: TRBD1
size: few
J: TRBJ2-7

CDR3: CSVDVPGHSSSYEQYF
DNA: TGCAGCGTTGATGTACCGGGACACAGTAGCTCCTACGAGCAGTACTTC
V: TRBV29-1
D: .
size: few
J: TRBJ2-7

CDR3: CASSSREGGTGELFF
DNA: TGTGCCAGCAGTTCCAGGGAGGGAGGTACCGGGGAGCTGTTTTTT
V: TRBV4-2
D: TRBD2
size: few
J: TRBJ2-2

CDR3: CSARQRSGMNTEAFF
DNA: TGCAGCGCACGACAACGGTCCGGGATGAACACTGAAGCTTTCTTT
V: TRBV29-1
D: .
size: .
J: TRBJ1-1

CDR3: CASSGRFSSYGYTF
DNA: TGCGCCAGCAGCGGCCGCTTTTCCTCCTATGGCTACACCTTC
V: TRBV5-1
D: .
size: .
J: TRBJ1-2

CDR3: CASSPVVAASNEQFF
DNA: TGTGCCAGCAGCCCCGTGGTAGCGGCCTCGAATGAGCAGTTCTTC
V: TRBV7-2
D: .
size: .
J: TRBJ2-1

CDR3: CASSIVAGYNEQFF
DNA: TGTGCCAGTAGTATAGTGGCGGGCTACAATGAGCAGTTCTTC
V: TRBV19
D: .
size: .
J: TRBJ2-1

CDR3: CASSYGLGSDEQFF
DNA: TGTGCCAGCAGTTACGGTTTAGGGTCAGATGAGCAGTTCTTC
V: TRBV6-5
D: .
size: .
J: TRBJ2-1

CDR3: CASSLGASSEQYF
DNA: TGTGCCAGCAGCTTAGGGGCGTCCAGCGAGCAGTACTTC
V: TRBV7-2
D: .
size: few
J: TRBJ2-7

CDR3: CASSQQGRFGLNEQFF
DNA: TGTGCCAGCAGCCAACAGGGTCGGTTCGGTTTAAATGAGCAGTTCTTC
V: TRBV12-3/TRBV12-4
D: .
size: few
J: TRBJ2-1

CDR3: CSARDTSNQPQHF
DNA: TGCAGTGCTAGAGATACTAGCAATCAGCCCCAGCATTTT
V: TRBV20-1
D: .
size: .
J: TRBJ1-5

CDR3: CASRETGLSGNTIYF
DNA: TGTGCCAGCAGAGAGACAGGACTCTCTGGAAACACCATATATTTT
V: TRBV12-3/TRBV12-4
D: .
size: .
J: TRBJ1-3

CDR3: CASSYSRDNSYEQYF
DNA: TGTGCCAGCAGTTACTCTCGGGACAACTCCTACGAGCAGTACTTC
V: TRBV6-2/TRBV6-3
D: .
size: .
J: TRBJ2-7

CDR3: CASSYGGGGEQYF
DNA: TGTGCCAGCAGTTACGGGGGTGGAGGCGAGCAGTACTTC
V: TRBV6-2/TRBV6-3
D: .
size: few
J: TRBJ2-7

CDR3: CSAPRTSGRNSYEQYF
DNA: TGCAGTGCGCCACGGACTAGCGGGAGGAACTCCTACGAGCAGTACTTC
V: TRBV20-1
D: TRBD2
size: few
J: TRBJ2-7

CDR3: CASYSGTGNSPLHF
DNA: TGTGCCAGTTACTCCGGGACCGGTAATTCACCCCTCCACTTT
V: TRBV27
D: .
size: few
J: TRBJ1-6

CDR3: CASSSQQNQPQHF
DNA: TGTGCCAGCAGTTCACAGCAAAATCAGCCCCAGCATTTT
V: TRBV12-3/TRBV12-4
D: .
size: .
J: TRBJ1-5

CDR3: CASYGIQETQYF
DNA: TGTGCCAGCTATGGGATCCAAGAGACCCAGTACTTC
V: TRBV18
D: .
size: .
J: TRBJ2-5

CDR3: CSVSGTGGNSPLHF
DNA: TGCAGCGTCTCCGGGACAGGGGGTAATTCACCCCTCCACTTT
V: TRBV29-1
D: TRBD1
size: few
J: TRBJ1-6

CDR3: CASSPGQGDNIQYF
DNA: TGTGCCAGCAGCCCTGGACAGGGAGACAACATTCAGTACTTC
V: TRBV11-1
D: TRBD1
size: few
J: TRBJ2-4

CDR3: CASSPPADFVYGYTF
DNA: TGTGCCAGCTCACCACCAGCTGACTTCGTCTATGGCTACACCTTC
V: TRBV18
D: .
size: .
J: TRBJ1-2

CDR3: CASISNTDTQYF
DNA: TGTGCCAGCATCTCCAACACAGATACGCAGTATTTT
V: TRBV28
D: .
size: many
J: TRBJ2-3